The 4 T cell receptor beta chains below come from one sample, sequenced in a study of beta chain features in type 1 diabetes. The isolated RNA, all of it, was reverse transcribed, so expressed TCRB transcripts were what got sequenced. Only in-frame clones appear in the TCRdb table, and some are missing; sequencing was by immunoSEQ multiplex PCR. The sample holds about 220,000 clones, 11% seen once. Sequenced material: central memory CD4+ T cells from blood. Receptor source: a man aged 18 to 30 in good health.

This clone appeared a few times. Other DNA sequences of this sample code for an identical CDR3. The chain combines TRBV30 with TRBJ2-6; possibly TRBD2 for D (6 bases). The V end lost 4 bases, the J end lost 1 base, and 11 bases lay between the germline ends. The CDR3 covers 15 residues. Germline V gene lookup returns CDR1 GTSNPN and CDR2 SVGIG (reference sequence). This chain's CDR3 is CAWTVGGSGANVLTF. CDR3 DNA sequence: TGTGCCTGGACTGTCGGGGGTTCTGGGGCCAACGTCCTGACTTTC.

This clone was picked up one time. The V gene is TRBV27, the J gene TRBJ1-2; D ambiguous. Trimming took off 3 bases at V and 2 bases at J, with 10 bases between the two ends. The CDR3 covers 14 residues. Germline CDR1 MNHEY, CDR2 SMNVEV (reference sequence). The CDR3 loop is CASSFARPNYGYTF. CDR3 coding DNA: TGTGCCAGCAGTTTCGCCAGACCAAACTATGGCTACACCTTC.

This clone was recorded many times. V is TRBV7-2 and J is TRBJ2-3; the D gene is possibly TRBD2 (6 bases). The V gene lost 5 bases and the J gene lost 1 base, with 10 bases spanning the gap. This CDR3 contains 14 residues. Germline loops: CDR1 SGHTA, CDR2 FQGNSA. CDR3 residues: CASSLSGRTDTQYF. CDR3 nucleotide sequence: TGTGCCAGCAGCCTTAGCGGACGCACAGATACGCAGTATTTT.

This clone was detected a few times. The chain uses TRBV18 and TRBJ2-1; D is possibly TRBD2 (7 bases). Looked up from germline, CDR1 is KGHSH and CDR2 is LQKENI. With 3 bases removed from V and 5 bases from J, the gap between germline ends came to 20 bases. The CDR3 length is 17 residues. For the CDR3, the DNA is TGTGCCAGCTCACCGGAACAGGGCCGGAGCGGGAACAATGAGCAGTTCTTC. Translation gives CASSPEQGRSGNNEQFF.